This T cell receptor (beta chain) was captured by sequencing in a study of T-cell reconstitution after alpha-beta-depleted transplantation in children. General study findings and limits: Several hundred expanded graft clones reportedly gave rise to the alpha-beta T cells present about two months after transplant. Some patients owed their high day-60 TCRbeta diversity to surviving recipient T cells and thymic progenitors.

In regard to this clonotype: Its antigen is as yet unknown.

The germline V and J ends were trimmed by 1 base and 2 bases, with 14 bases remaining between them. In germline, CDR1 is SEHNR, CDR2 FQNEAQ (reference sequence). CDR3 length: 17 residues. Molecular barcoding with unique molecular identifiers was used for the TCRbeta library. TCRdb used MiXCR to reprocess the PCR reads, holding one entry per CDR3 protein. The sample contains fewer than 550,000 distinct CDR3 sequences, about a sixth of which appear only once. The specimen was PBMCs, mostly from graft donor cells, collected 360 days after TCRalphabeta/CD19-depleted stem cell transplant. The TCR sequence derives from a boy younger than two who had a stem cell transplant for Wiskott-Aldrich syndrome, so the T cells may come from the graft donor. The J gene is TRBJ2-2, the V gene TRBV7-9; D is undetermined. The CDR3 protein is CASSLVESALNTGELFF. Here the CDR3 DNA reads TGTGCCAGCAGCTTAGTGGAATCCGCCCTTAACACCGGGGAGCTGTTTTTT.